A selection of T cell receptor beta chains follows, all from one sample in a study of blood T cell repertoires in COVID-19. Here immunoSEQ multiplex PCR was the method, and the copy in TCRdb shows in-frame clones only, minus some. The data contain 140,000 to 150,000 clones, about 90% of them seen just once; the ten biggest clones take up roughly a tenth. The sequenced sample was peripheral blood. Source of these receptors: a man in his sixties with active or convalescent COVID-19. The CDR3 runs from the conserved cysteine through the conserved F or W. The D gene is left open where the match is weak.

V: TRBV6-6
J: TRBJ2-1
D: -
CDR3: CASSYSRAYNEQFF

V: TRBV5-5
J: TRBJ2-5
D: TRBD1
CDR3: CASSFRDRGLGETQYF

V: TRBV7-8
J: TRBJ2-7
D: TRBD2
CDR3: CASSLGGSSGSWYEQYF

V: TRBV2
J: TRBJ1-5
D: TRBD1
CDR3: CASTGQGARPQHF

V: TRBV24-1
J: TRBJ2-2
D: TRBD2
CDR3: CATASTSGGSGELFF

V: TRBV6-2/TRBV6-3
J: TRBJ1-5
D: -
CDR3: CASSYRTRYSNQPQHF

V: TRBV28
J: TRBJ1-3
D: TRBD1
CDR3: CASSQGARDTIYF

V: TRBV6-1
J: TRBJ2-5
D: -
CDR3: CAGGGRFGETQYF

V: TRBV2
J: TRBJ2-7
D: -
CDR3: CASRRTSRYEQYF

V: TRBV19
J: TRBJ2-3
D: TRBD2
CDR3: CASSVGGGLSDTQYF

V: TRBV12-3/TRBV12-4
J: TRBJ1-1
D: -
CDR3: CASNQAKGTEAFF

V: TRBV20-1
J: TRBJ1-1
D: TRBD1
CDR3: CSATGGTEAFF

V: TRBV2
J: TRBJ2-7
D: TRBD1
CDR3: CASRPGQGSEQYF

V: TRBV3-1/TRBV3-2
J: TRBJ2-7
D: TRBD2
CDR3: CASSPREGPYEQYF

V: TRBV9
J: TRBJ2-1
D: TRBD1
CDR3: CASSLGTGRSYNEQFF

V: TRBV6-6
J: TRBJ2-7
D: TRBD2
CDR3: CASSYSIGEGYEQYF

V: TRBV7-9
J: TRBJ2-7
D: TRBD2
CDR3: CASSLSGSGRTSYEQYF

V: TRBV12-3/TRBV12-4
J: TRBJ1-2
D: TRBD1
CDR3: CASSFEGAKGYTF

V: TRBV7-2
J: TRBJ2-2
D: -
CDR3: CASSLKTGHTGELFF

V: TRBV15
J: TRBJ1-3
D: TRBD1
CDR3: CATSDQTGWSGNTIYF

V: TRBV19
J: TRBJ2-7
D: -
CDR3: CASSIGTPSYEQYF

V: TRBV5-4
J: TRBJ2-7
D: TRBD2
CDR3: CASSSGLAGTYEQYF

V: TRBV4-2
J: TRBJ2-1
D: -
CDR3: CASSPGVSYNEQFF

V: TRBV28
J: TRBJ1-1
D: TRBD1
CDR3: CASRQGVRTEAFF

V: TRBV4-1
J: TRBJ2-7
D: TRBD1
CDR3: CASSQPGQGTYEQYF

V: TRBV2
J: TRBJ2-7
D: -
CDR3: CASSRVEQYF

V: TRBV28
J: TRBJ1-2
D: -
CDR3: CASSPRGAENYGYTF

V: TRBV6-2/TRBV6-3
J: TRBJ2-1
D: TRBD2
CDR3: CASSQTSGTYNEQFF

V: TRBV9
J: TRBJ2-2
D: -
CDR3: CASSVGPSAYTGELFF

V: TRBV2
J: TRBJ2-6
D: -
CDR3: CASSIQGFGSGANVLTF

V: TRBV6-5
J: TRBJ2-5
D: TRBD1
CDR3: CASNRQGPSYF

V: TRBV18
J: TRBJ1-5
D: -
CDR3: CASSPQEEGPQHF

V: TRBV24-1
J: TRBJ2-1
D: -
CDR3: CATSDASGTTNEQFF

V: TRBV19
J: TRBJ1-5
D: TRBD1
CDR3: CASSTKTGVSNQPQHF

V: TRBV5-5
J: TRBJ2-7
D: -
CDR3: CASSLRLAQMDQQYF

V: TRBV10-3
J: TRBJ2-2
D: TRBD2
CDR3: CAISEFSSGRAVTGELFF

V: TRBV5-6
J: TRBJ1-1
D: -
CDR3: CASSRGRGNTEAFF

V: TRBV7-9
J: TRBJ1-1
D: -
CDR3: CASSPLDRKAFF

V: TRBV29-1
J: TRBJ1-1
D: -
CDR3: CSSRQMNTEAFF